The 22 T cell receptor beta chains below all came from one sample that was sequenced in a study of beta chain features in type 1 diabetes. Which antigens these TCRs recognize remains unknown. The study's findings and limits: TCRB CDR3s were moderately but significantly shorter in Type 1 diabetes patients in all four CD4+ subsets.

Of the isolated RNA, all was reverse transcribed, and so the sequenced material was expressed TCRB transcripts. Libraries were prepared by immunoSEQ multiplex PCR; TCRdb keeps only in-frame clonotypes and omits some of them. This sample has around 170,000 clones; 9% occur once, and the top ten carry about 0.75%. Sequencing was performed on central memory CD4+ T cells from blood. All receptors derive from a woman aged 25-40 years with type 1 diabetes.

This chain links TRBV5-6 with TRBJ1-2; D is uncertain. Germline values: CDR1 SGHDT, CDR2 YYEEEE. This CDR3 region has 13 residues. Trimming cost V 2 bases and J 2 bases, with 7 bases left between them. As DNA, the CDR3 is TGTGCCAGCAGCTTAACAGCCAACTATGGCTACACCTTC. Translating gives CASSLTANYGYTF.

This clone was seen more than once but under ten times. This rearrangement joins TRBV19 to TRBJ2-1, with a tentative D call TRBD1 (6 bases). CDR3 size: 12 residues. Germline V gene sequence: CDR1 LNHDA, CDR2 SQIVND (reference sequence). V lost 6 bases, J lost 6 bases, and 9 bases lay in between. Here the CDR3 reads CASRTGRNEQFF. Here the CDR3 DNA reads TGTGCCAGTAGGACAGGTCGCAATGAGCAGTTCTTC.

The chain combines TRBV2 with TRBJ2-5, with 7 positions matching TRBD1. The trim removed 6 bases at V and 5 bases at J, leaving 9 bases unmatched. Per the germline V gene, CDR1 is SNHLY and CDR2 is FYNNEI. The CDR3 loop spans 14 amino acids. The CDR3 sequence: CASRGTGAAETQYF. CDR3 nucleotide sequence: TGTGCCAGCAGGGGTACAGGGGCTGCGGAGACCCAGTACTTC.

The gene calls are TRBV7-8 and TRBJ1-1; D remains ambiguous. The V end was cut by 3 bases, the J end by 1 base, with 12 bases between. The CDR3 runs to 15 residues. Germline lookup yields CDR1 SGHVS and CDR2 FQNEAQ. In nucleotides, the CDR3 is TGTGCCAGCAGCTTGGTACAGTCCTCGAACACTGAAGCTTTCTTT. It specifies CASSLVQSSNTEAFF.

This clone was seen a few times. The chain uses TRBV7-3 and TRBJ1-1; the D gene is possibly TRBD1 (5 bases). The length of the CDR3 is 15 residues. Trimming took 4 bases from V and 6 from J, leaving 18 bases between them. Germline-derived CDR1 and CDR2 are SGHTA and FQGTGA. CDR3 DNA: TGTGCCAGCAGCTCTACGACACACTGGGGCGCTGAAGCTTTCTTT. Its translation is CASSSTTHWGAEAFF. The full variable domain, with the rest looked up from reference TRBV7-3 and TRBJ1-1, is GAGVSQTPSNKVTEKGKYVELRCDPISGHTALYWYRQSLGQGPEFLIYFQGTGAADDSGLPNDRFFAVRPEGSVSTLKIQRTERGDSAVYLCASSSTTHWGAEAFFGQGTRLTVV.

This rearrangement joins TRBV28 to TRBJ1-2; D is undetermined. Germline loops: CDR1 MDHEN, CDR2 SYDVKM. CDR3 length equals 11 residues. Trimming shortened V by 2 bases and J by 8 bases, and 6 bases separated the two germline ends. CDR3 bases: TGTGCCAGCAGTTTAGTTTCAGGCTACACCTTC. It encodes CASSLVSGYTF.

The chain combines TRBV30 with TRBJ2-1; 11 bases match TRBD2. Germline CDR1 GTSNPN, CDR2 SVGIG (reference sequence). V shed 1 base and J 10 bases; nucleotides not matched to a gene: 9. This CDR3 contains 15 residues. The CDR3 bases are TGTGCCTGGAGTGCCCTCCTTAGCGGGAGGGAGGAGCAGTTCTTC. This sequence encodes CAWSALLSGREEQFF.

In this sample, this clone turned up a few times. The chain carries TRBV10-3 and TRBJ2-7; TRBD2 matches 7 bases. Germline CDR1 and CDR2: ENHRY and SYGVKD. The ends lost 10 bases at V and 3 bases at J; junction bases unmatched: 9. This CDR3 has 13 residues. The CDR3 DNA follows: TGTGCCACCACGTCGACTAGCAGCTACGAGCAGTACTTC. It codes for CATTSTSSYEQYF.

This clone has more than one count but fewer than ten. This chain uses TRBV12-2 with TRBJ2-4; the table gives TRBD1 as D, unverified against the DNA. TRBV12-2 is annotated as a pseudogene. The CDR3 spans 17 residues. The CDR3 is CASRLAGTGKAKNIQYF. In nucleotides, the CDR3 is TGTGCAAGTCGCTTAGCCGGGACAGGTAAAGCCAAAAACATTCAGTACTTC.

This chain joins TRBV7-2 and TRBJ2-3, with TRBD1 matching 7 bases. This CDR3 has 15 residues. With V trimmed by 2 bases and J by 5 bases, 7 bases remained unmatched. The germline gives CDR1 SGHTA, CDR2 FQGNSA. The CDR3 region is CASSLLDRVRDTQYF. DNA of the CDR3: TGTGCCAGCAGCTTACTAGACAGGGTGAGAGATACGCAGTATTTT.

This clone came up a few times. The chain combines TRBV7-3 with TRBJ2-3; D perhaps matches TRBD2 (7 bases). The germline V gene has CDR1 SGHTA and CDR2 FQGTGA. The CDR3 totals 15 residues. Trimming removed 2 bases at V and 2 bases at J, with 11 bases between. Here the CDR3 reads CASSLLGGDTDTQYF. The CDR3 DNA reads TGTGCCAGCAGCTTACTAGGGGGGGACACAGATACGCAGTATTTT.

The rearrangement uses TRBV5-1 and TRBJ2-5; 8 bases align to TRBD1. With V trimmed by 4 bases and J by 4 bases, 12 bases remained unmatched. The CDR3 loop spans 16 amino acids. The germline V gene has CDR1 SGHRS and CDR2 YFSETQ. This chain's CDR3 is CASSPGMQGARETQYF. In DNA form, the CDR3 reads TGCGCCAGCAGCCCGGGAATGCAGGGGGCCAGAGAGACCCAGTACTTC.

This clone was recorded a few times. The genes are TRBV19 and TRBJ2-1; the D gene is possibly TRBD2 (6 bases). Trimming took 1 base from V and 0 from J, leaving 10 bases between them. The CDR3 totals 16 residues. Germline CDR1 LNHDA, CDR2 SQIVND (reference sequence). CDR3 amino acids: CASSIVPDYSYNEQFF. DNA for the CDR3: TGTGCCAGTAGTATAGTTCCGGACTACTCCTACAATGAGCAGTTCTTC.

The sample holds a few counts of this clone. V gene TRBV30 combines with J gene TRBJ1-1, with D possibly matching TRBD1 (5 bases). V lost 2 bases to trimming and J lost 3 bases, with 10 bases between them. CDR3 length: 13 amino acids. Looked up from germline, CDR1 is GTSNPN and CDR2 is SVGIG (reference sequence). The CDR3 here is CAWSLGGYTEAFF. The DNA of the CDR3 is TGTGCCTGGAGTCTCGGGGGGTACACTGAAGCTTTCTTT.

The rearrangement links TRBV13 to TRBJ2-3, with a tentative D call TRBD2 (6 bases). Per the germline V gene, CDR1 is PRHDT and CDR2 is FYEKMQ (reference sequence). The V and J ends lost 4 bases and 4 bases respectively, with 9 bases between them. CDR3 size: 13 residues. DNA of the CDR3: TGTGCCAGCAGCTACGGGAGTGCAGATACGCAGTATTTT. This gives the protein CASSYGSADTQYF.

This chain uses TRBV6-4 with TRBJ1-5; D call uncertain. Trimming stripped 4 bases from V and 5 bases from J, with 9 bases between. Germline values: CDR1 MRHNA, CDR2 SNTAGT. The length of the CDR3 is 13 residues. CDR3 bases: TGTGCCAGCAGTGCCGAATCGGATCAGCCCCAGCATTTT. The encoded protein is CASSAESDQPQHF.

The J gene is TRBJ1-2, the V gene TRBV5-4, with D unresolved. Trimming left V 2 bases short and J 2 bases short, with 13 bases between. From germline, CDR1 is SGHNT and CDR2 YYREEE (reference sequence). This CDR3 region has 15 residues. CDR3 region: CASSFRLGENYGYTF. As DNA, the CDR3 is TGTGCCAGCAGCTTCCGTCTTGGGGAGAACTATGGCTACACCTTC.

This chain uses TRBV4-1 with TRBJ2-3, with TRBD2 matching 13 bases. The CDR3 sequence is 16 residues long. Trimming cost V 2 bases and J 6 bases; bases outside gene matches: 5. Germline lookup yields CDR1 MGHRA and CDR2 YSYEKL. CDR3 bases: TGCGCCAGCAGCCAATTTACTAGCGGGAGGGTCGATACGCAGTATTTT. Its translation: CASSQFTSGRVDTQYF.

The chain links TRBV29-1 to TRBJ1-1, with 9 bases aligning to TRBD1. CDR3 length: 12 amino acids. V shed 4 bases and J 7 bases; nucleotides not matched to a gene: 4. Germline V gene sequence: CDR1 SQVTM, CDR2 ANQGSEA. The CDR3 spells CSVGRQGGEAFF. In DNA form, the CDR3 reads TGCAGCGTTGGACGACAGGGGGGTGAAGCTTTCTTT.

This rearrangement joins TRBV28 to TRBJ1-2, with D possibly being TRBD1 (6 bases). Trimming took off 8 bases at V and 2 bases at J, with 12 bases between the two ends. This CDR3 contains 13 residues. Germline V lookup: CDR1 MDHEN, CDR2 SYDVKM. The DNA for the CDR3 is TGTGCCAGCGTCTTGACAGGCAACTATGGCTACACCTTC. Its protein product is CASVLTGNYGYTF.

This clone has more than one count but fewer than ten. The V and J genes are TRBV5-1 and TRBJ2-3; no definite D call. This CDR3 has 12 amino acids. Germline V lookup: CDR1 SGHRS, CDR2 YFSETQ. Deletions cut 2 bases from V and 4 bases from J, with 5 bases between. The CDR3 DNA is TGCGCCAGCAGCTTTATCGCAGATACGCAGTATTTT. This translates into CASSFIADTQYF.

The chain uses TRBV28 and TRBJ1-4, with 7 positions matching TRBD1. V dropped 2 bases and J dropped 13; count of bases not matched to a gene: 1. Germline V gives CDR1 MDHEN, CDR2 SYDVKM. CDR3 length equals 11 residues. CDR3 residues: CASSLRTGLFF. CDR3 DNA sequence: TGTGCCAGCAGTTTACGGACAGGACTGTTTTTT.